Included here is one T cell receptor (beta chain) sequence, with context. Trimming removed 5 bases at V and 4 bases at J, with 12 bases between. Germline V gene sequence: CDR1 SGHNT, CDR2 YYREEE (reference sequence). The CDR3 consists of 13 residues. This entry is derived from a study of beta chain features in type 1 diabetes. Every isolated RNA sample was fully reverse transcribed, so sequencing captured expressed TCRB transcripts. This table comes from immunoSEQ multiplex PCR, and its TCRdb copy is limited to in-frame clones, with some not included. The sample includes around 300,000 clones, about 15% of them seen just once.

This clonotype was obtained from a man aged 25-45 years in good health. This sequence joins TRBV5-4 and TRBJ2-5; D may match TRBD1 or TRBD2 (6 bases each). Input material: central memory CD4+ T cells from blood. This chain's CDR3 is CASSRGATETQYF. CDR3 sequence (DNA): TGTGCCAGCAGTAGGGGGGCCACAGAGACCCAGTACTTC.